This TCR beta chain comes out of a study of blood T cell repertoires in COVID-19. On the study more broadly: From the United States, Italy and Spain came samples of acute and convalescent COVID-19. PBMCs, B-cell-depleted T cells, or T cells were the source of the cDNA or gDNA that made up the material.

Those enrolled, adults aged roughly 18 to 95 years, came from about two dozen US areas. Participants had their cohort set by participant-reported clinical history. Assay: immunoSEQ multiplex PCR; the TCRdb copy retains only in-frame clones and omits some. The table includes approximately 400,000 clones, 80% to 90% detected once. The CDR3 spans 15 residues. Germline V gene sequence: CDR1 SNHLY, CDR2 FYNNEI. With 0 bases removed from V and 6 bases from J, the gap between germline ends came to 14 bases. The chain is built from TRBV2 and TRBJ1-2; a possible D gene is TRBD1 (6 bases). Material: PBMCs or T cells enriched from blood (not recorded which). The receptor's source is a man aged 25 to 40 who had recovered from COVID-19. The CDR3, as DNA: TGTGCCAGCAGTGAAGCGTGGAAAGGGGGTGATGGCTACACCTTC. It is translated as CASSEAWKGGDGYTF.